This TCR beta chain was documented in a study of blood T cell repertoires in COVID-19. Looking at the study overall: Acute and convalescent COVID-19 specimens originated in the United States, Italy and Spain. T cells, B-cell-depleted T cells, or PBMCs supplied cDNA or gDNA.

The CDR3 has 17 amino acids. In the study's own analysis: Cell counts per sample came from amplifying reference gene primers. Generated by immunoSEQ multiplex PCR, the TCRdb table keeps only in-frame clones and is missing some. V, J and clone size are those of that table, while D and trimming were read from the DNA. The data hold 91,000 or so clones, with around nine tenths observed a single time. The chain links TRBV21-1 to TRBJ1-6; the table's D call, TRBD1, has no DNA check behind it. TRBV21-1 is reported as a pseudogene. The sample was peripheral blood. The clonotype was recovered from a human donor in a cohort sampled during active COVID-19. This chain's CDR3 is CASSKALWAPYNSPLHF. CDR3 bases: TGTGCCAGCAGCAAAGCGCTTTGGGCACCCTATAATTCACCCCTCCACTTT.